This T cell receptor (beta chain) was obtained from a study of response to subunit inactivated influenza vaccine. Points from the study as a whole: Only a handful of new T cells, the authors suggested, are recruited with each seasonal influenza vaccination.

TCRdb re-analysed the RT-PCR reads in MiXCR, keeping a single row per CDR3 protein. This sample has some 850,000 distinct CDR3 sequences; about 18% occur once, and the top ten carry approximately 10%. As concerns this clonotype: The antigen remains unidentified.

The CDR3 loop spans 14 amino acids. The V gene lost 3 bases and the J gene lost 2 bases, with 11 bases spanning the gap. From germline, CDR1 is DFQATT and CDR2 SNEGSKA (reference sequence). This clonotype originated in a man aged 50-60 years who received an inactivated influenza vaccine. The sequenced sample was PBMCs from blood, obtained around 5 days after vaccination. The gene calls are TRBV20-1 and TRBJ2-1; D may match TRBD1 or TRBD2 (5 bases each). The CDR3 DNA sequence: TGCAGTGCTAGTGTCGGGACCACCTACAATGAGCAGTTCTTC. Translated, it gives CSASVGTTYNEQFF.